Shown below are 32 T cell receptor beta chains from a single sample sequenced in a study of blood T cell repertoires in COVID-19. Repertoires were generated with immunoSEQ multiplex PCR, while TCRdb's copy carries only in-frame clones and drops some. This sample has around 130,000 clones, with around 84% found just once. Sequencing was performed on PBMCs or T cells enriched from blood (not recorded which). Receptor source: a woman aged 25-40 years who had recovered from COVID-19.

This clone came up a few times. The chain couples TRBV7-2 to TRBJ2-7; 7 bases line up with TRBD1. V was pared by 5 bases and J by 3 bases, with 4 bases of the junction left unmatched. Germline V lookup: CDR1 SGHTA, CDR2 FQGNSA. This CDR3 region has 13 residues. Here the CDR3 reads CASSMTGIYEQYF. CDR3 in DNA: TGTGCCAGCAGCATGACAGGGATCTACGAGCAGTACTTC. Looking up the rest from reference TRBV7-2 and TRBJ2-7 gives the full variable domain: GAGVSQSPSNKVTEKGKDVELRCDPISGHTALYWYRQSLGQGLEFLIYFQGNSAPDKSGLPSDRFSAERTGGSVSTLTIQRTQQEDSAVYLCASSMTGIYEQYFGPGTRLTVT.

This clone was picked up one time. The V and J genes are TRBV30 and TRBJ1-1; possibly TRBD1 for D (6 bases). CDR1 GTSNPN and CDR2 SVGIG come from the germline V gene (reference sequence). The V gene lost 4 bases and the J gene lost 5 bases, with 26 bases spanning the gap. This CDR3 is 17 amino acids long. CDR3 nucleotide sequence: TGTGCCTGGAACCTCCCCACGGGGGGGCGTGGGGGTACTGAAGCTTTCTTT. Translated, it gives CAWNLPTGGRGGTEAFF.

This clone has a single count. V gene TRBV7-2 combines with J gene TRBJ1-1, with D tentatively TRBD1 (6 bases). Trimming left V 5 bases short and J 3 bases short, with 13 bases between. CDR1 is SGHTA, CDR2 FQGNSA, per germline. This CDR3 contains 14 residues. The CDR3 spells CASSAGGPHTEAFF. CDR3 coding DNA: TGTGCCAGCAGCGCCGGGGGGCCACACACTGAAGCTTTCTTT.

The V and J genes are TRBV5-6 and TRBJ2-7, with 9 positions matching TRBD1. The germline CDR1 and CDR2 sequences are SGHDT and YYEEEE. The CDR3 totals 16 residues. The junction had 6 bases not matched to a gene; V was cut back by 0 bases and J by 2 bases. As DNA, the CDR3 is TGTGCCAGCAGCTTGGGGGGAACAGGGGGCGCCTACGAGCAGTACTTC. It is translated as CASSLGGTGGAYEQYF. The full variable domain, rest sourced from reference TRBV5-6 and TRBJ2-7, is DAGVTQSPTHLIKTRGQQVTLRCSPKSGHDTVSWYQQALGQGPQFIFQYYEEEERQRGNFPDRFSGHQFPNYSSELNVNALLLGDSALYLCASSLGGTGGAYEQYFGPGTRLTVT.

The rearrangement links TRBV11-2 to TRBJ1-5; D call uncertain. V shed 0 bases and J shed 9 bases, with 9 bases lying between them. The CDR3 covers 13 residues. Germline assignment: CDR1 SGHAT and CDR2 FQNNGV. In DNA form, the CDR3 reads TGTGCCAGCAGCTTAGAGGTGGGGAGGCCCCAGCATTTT. Its protein product is CASSLEVGRPQHF.

The chain carries TRBV21-1 and TRBJ2-5; the tabulated D call, TRBD2, remains unverified against the DNA. TRBV21-1 represents a pseudogene. The CDR3 is 19 residues long. CDR3 protein: CASSKLGSLAGGPGETQYF. For the CDR3, the DNA is TGTGCCAGCAGCAAATTAGGGTCTCTAGCGGGAGGGCCCGGAGAGACCCAGTACTTC.

This clone has a count of ten or more. The chain carries TRBV18 and TRBJ2-2; TRBD2 aligns across 8 bases. Germline V CDR1 and CDR2: KGHSH, LQKENI. Trimming took 0 bases from V and 3 from J; bases not matched to a gene: 9. This CDR3 contains 18 residues. The CDR3 loop is CASSPPRGAGGDTGELFF. DNA of the CDR3: TGTGCCAGCTCACCACCGCGGGGCGCGGGGGGAGACACCGGGGAGCTGTTTTTT.

The chain couples TRBV6-6 to TRBJ1-1; D gene unclear. Germline CDR1 reads MNHNY; CDR2 reads SVGAGI (reference sequence). The V and J ends lost 3 bases and 5 bases respectively, with 13 bases between them. This CDR3 has 14 residues. In DNA, the CDR3 is TGTGCCAGCAGTTATCAACGGGTTTCGACTGAAGCTTTCTTT. It translates to CASSYQRVSTEAFF.

J is TRBJ2-7 and V is TRBV11-2, with 9 bases that match TRBD1. CDR1 and CDR2 (germline): SGHAT, FQNNGV. CDR3 length: 17 residues. V was pared by 6 bases and J by 3 bases, with 15 bases of the junction left unmatched. The CDR3 DNA reads as TGTGCCAGCAGATCGGACAGGGGAAGCAGACGAATCTACGAGCAGTACTTC. Protein: CASRSDRGSRRIYEQYF.

The CDR3 sequence: CAWCPLAGGPAGELFF. CDR3 DNA sequence: TGTGCCTGGTGTCCACTAGCGGGAGGGCCAGCCGGGGAGCTGTTTTTT. This sequence joins TRBV30 and TRBJ2-2, with 13 bases identical to TRBD2. The CDR3 contains 16 residues. Germline CDR1 GTSNPN, CDR2 SVGIG (reference sequence). Losses at the gene ends were 5 bases for V and 6 bases for J; bases not matched to a gene: 9.

The chain is built from TRBV6-4 and TRBJ2-2; TRBD1 matches at 8 bases. CDR1 and CDR2 (germline): MRHNA, SNTAGT. Trimming took 4 bases from V and 5 from J; bases not matched to a gene: 3. The CDR3 covers 14 residues. CDR3 in amino acids: CASSADRETGELFF. Here the CDR3 DNA reads TGTGCCAGCAGTGCGGACAGGGAGACCGGGGAGCTGTTTTTT.

The rearrangement joins TRBV28 to TRBJ1-2, with D possibly matching TRBD1 (5 bases). The CDR3 contains 14 residues. Germline V CDR1 and CDR2: MDHEN, SYDVKM. The ends were cut back, 5 bases at V and 2 bases at J, with 12 bases in the middle. In nucleotides, the CDR3 is TGTGCCAGCAGTGGGGGACTGTCCAACTATGGCTACACCTTC. Translated: CASSGGLSNYGYTF.

The CDR3 DNA follows: TGTGCCAGCTCACCAGACAGGCACCGAGCTTTCTATGGCTACACCTTC. Its translation is CASSPDRHRAFYGYTF. V gene TRBV18 combines with J gene TRBJ1-2; a weak D match, TRBD1 (6 bases). CDR1 and CDR2 (germline): KGHSH, LQKENI. Trimming pared 2 bases from V and 4 bases from J, leaving 17 bases between. This CDR3 is built from 16 residues.

The V and J genes are TRBV25-1 and TRBJ1-5; 8 bases map to TRBD1. V lost 3 bases and J lost 0; bases outside the gene matches: 4. This CDR3 comprises 16 residues. Per the germline V gene, CDR1 is MGHDK and CDR2 is SYGVNS. The CDR3 bases are TGTGCCAGCAGTGAGAACAGGGGGTATAGCAATCAGCCCCAGCATTTT. Translated, it gives CASSENRGYSNQPQHF.

The chain employs TRBV29-1 and TRBJ2-5; D remains unclear. The CDR3 contains 14 residues. The germline V and J ends were trimmed by 7 bases and 4 bases, with 19 bases remaining between them. Germline V gene data show CDR1 as SQVTM and CDR2 as ANQGSEA. CDR3 in amino acids: CSAWRDRDAETQYF. The CDR3 nucleotides are TGCAGCGCATGGAGAGATCGTGACGCAGAGACCCAGTACTTC.

This clone was found once. The same CDR3 can be traced to other DNA sequences in this sample. The chain carries TRBV5-1 and TRBJ2-5; tentatively, D is TRBD1 (5 bases). The CDR3 loop spans 13 amino acids. The germline V gene encodes CDR1 SGHRS and CDR2 YFSETQ. The V end lost 2 bases, the J end lost 1 base, and 6 bases lay between the germline ends. As DNA, the CDR3 is TGCGCCAGCAGCTTACAGGTCCAAGAGACCCAGTACTTC. Its translation is CASSLQVQETQYF.

Note on this clone: The junction differs from germline at one of its ends, possibly a read error. The chain couples TRBV11-2 to TRBJ2-3, with 7 bases that match TRBD2. Germline V gives CDR1 SGHAT, CDR2 FQNNGV. CDR3 length: 14 amino acids. The CDR3 protein is CASSPGGGADTQYF. For the CDR3, the DNA is TGTGCCAGCAGCCCTGGGGGGGGAGCAGACACGCAGTATTTT.

This rearrangement joins TRBV28 to TRBJ2-2; the match to TRBD2 covers 9 bases. The V gene end was trimmed by 7 bases and the J gene end by 4 bases; junction bases not matched to a gene: 7. The CDR3 loop spans 15 amino acids. CDR1 is MDHEN and CDR2 is SYDVKM in the germline V gene. CDR3 bases: TGTGCCAGCAATGGCGGGAGGGCCCCCACCGGGGAGCTGTTTTTT. Protein sequence: CASNGGRAPTGELFF.

The chain joins TRBV6-4 to TRBJ2-3; 7 bases fit TRBD1. Germline loops: CDR1 MRHNA, CDR2 SNTAGT. V gave up 6 bases and J gave up 0 bases; unmatched junction bases: 3. This CDR3 spans 14 amino acids. Written as DNA, the CDR3 is TGTGCCAGCAGCCGGGACAGCAGCACAGATACGCAGTATTTT. This encodes CASSRDSSTDTQYF.

The chain uses TRBV28 and TRBJ2-5; D is possibly TRBD2 (5 bases). Trimming stripped 6 bases from V and 3 bases from J, with 14 bases between. The CDR3 runs to 14 residues. The germline V gene encodes CDR1 MDHEN and CDR2 SYDVKM. The CDR3 region has the DNA TGTGCCAGCAGCCAGTCCCCCGGGAAAGAGACCCAGTACTTC. It encodes CASSQSPGKETQYF. The whole variable domain, remainder taken from reference TRBV28 and TRBJ2-5, is DVKVTQSSRYLVKRTGEKVFLECVQDMDHENMFWYRQDPGLGLRLIYFSYDVKMKEKGDIPEGYSVSREKKERFSLILESASTNQTSMYLCASSQSPGKETQYFGPGTRLLVL.

The rearrangement joins TRBV27 to TRBJ2-5, with 16 bases identical to TRBD2. The CDR3 loop spans 19 amino acids. Looked up from germline, CDR1 is MNHEY and CDR2 is SMNVEV (reference sequence). V shed 8 bases and J 5 bases; nucleotides not matched to a gene: 17. The CDR3 DNA follows: TGTGCCAGCTCAAGTACTTTGGGACTAGCGGGAGGGCCGATTGAGACCCAGTACTTC. It is translated as CASSSTLGLAGGPIETQYF.

The V gene is TRBV5-1, the J gene TRBJ1-1, with D possibly being TRBD1 (6 bases). This CDR3 is 13 amino acids long. V lost 6 bases, J lost 4 bases, and 13 bases lay in between. Germline V lookup: CDR1 SGHRS, CDR2 YFSETQ. This chain's CDR3 is CASTLVGGTEAFF. CDR3 coding DNA: TGCGCCAGCACTTTGGTAGGGGGCACTGAAGCTTTCTTT.

Only a few counts were recorded for this clone. In nucleotides, the CDR3 is TGTGCCAGCAGCTTAAGGGGGAAGTCCCTCGAGCAGTACTTC. Its protein is CASSLRGKSLEQYF. The V and J genes are TRBV7-8 and TRBJ2-7; TRBD1 might be the D (6 bases). Trimming shortened V by 2 bases and J by 6 bases, and 14 bases separated the two germline ends. Germline lookup yields CDR1 SGHVS and CDR2 FQNEAQ. This CDR3 is 14 amino acids long.

The chain has TRBV11-3 and TRBJ2-1; D gene uncertain. V lost 2 bases and J 8 bases, leaving 7 bases between the germline ends. The CDR3 spans 12 residues. Germline values: CDR1 SGHNT, CDR2 YENEEA. The CDR3 spells CASSLQAHEQFF. The DNA for the CDR3 is TGTGCCAGCAGCTTACAAGCCCATGAGCAGTTCTTC.

A note on this clone: Mismatch with germline at one junction end may stem from a read error. The chain carries TRBV4-3 and TRBJ2-7, with TRBD2 identical over 7 bases. Germline CDR1 and CDR2: LGHNA and YSLEER. The CDR3 has 13 amino acids. CDR3 sequence (DNA): TGCGCCAGCAGCCAAGAGCCGCTGGCGGGACTAACCTTC. Amino acid sequence: CASSQEPLAGLTF.

The chain employs TRBV5-1 and TRBJ1-2; unclear D gene. CDR3 length: 13 amino acids. CDR1 and CDR2 (germline): SGHRS, YFSETQ. Trimming stripped 4 bases from V and 4 bases from J, with 11 bases between. The CDR3 reads CASSLRESYGYTF. For the CDR3, the DNA is TGCGCCAGCAGCCTCCGGGAGAGCTATGGCTACACCTTC.

This clone was counted between two and nine times. This CDR3 reads CASRQGSSGANVLTF. CDR3 DNA: TGTGCCTCTAGACAGGGAAGCTCTGGGGCCAACGTCCTGACTTTC. The chain carries TRBV19 and TRBJ2-6, with 7 nucleotides matching TRBD1. V lost 11 bases to trimming and J lost 0 bases; unmatched junction nucleotides: 7. Germline lookup yields CDR1 LNHDA and CDR2 SQIVND (reference sequence). The CDR3 covers 15 residues.

The table lists this clone with a count of one. The chain couples TRBV4-2 to TRBJ2-7; 8 nucleotides agree with TRBD2. J gave up 5 bases and V 4 bases, and 7 bases lay outside the gene matches. Germline V CDR1 and CDR2: LGHNA, YNFKEQ. The CDR3 contains 14 residues. CDR3: CASSRGLAPHEQYF. As DNA, the CDR3 is TGTGCCAGCAGCCGAGGACTAGCTCCCCACGAGCAGTACTTC.

This chain links TRBV7-2 with TRBJ2-5; the match to TRBD1 covers 7 bases. The trim removed 0 bases at V and 1 base at J, leaving 11 bases unmatched. The V gene's germline CDR1 is SGHTA and CDR2 FQGNSA. This CDR3 comprises 18 residues. In DNA, the CDR3 is TGTGCCAGCAGCTTAGCGCGGGTACAGGGGAAGGTCCAAGAGACCCAGTACTTC. Residues: CASSLARVQGKVQETQYF.

The V call is TRBV5-5, the J call TRBJ2-7, with TRBD2 as a possible D gene (6 bases). CDR1 SGHKS and CDR2 YYEKEE come from the germline V gene (reference sequence). This CDR3 comprises 15 residues. The ends were cut back, 4 bases at V and 3 bases at J, with 17 bases in the middle. The CDR3: CASSKFIAGFYEQYF. In nucleotides, the CDR3 is TGTGCCAGCAGCAAATTTATTGCGGGGTTCTACGAGCAGTACTTC.

J is TRBJ1-5 and V is TRBV3-1 (or the pseudogene TRBV3-2); possible D gene TRBD1, 6 bases. The CDR3 extends over 14 amino acids. From germline, CDR1 is LGHDT and CDR2 YNNKEL (reference sequence). The V gene lost 4 bases and the J gene lost 4 bases, with 11 bases spanning the gap. The CDR3 protein is CASSPQGGNQPQHF. The DNA for the CDR3 is TGTGCCAGCAGCCCACAGGGTGGGAATCAGCCCCAGCATTTT.

This clone was recorded once. This sequence joins TRBV19 and TRBJ2-3, with 9 bases aligning to TRBD2. The CDR3 sequence is 15 residues long. Germline V gives CDR1 LNHDA, CDR2 SQIVND (reference sequence). V shed 11 bases, J shed 3 bases, and the junction held 12 bases outside the gene matches. In nucleotides, the CDR3 is TGTGCCCGTTTATTAGCGGGAGTACGGACAGATACGCAGTATTTT. Protein product: CARLLAGVRTDTQYF.